This TCR beta chain was recovered during a study of cytomegalovirus exposure and HLA in healthy donors. Points from the study as a whole: A list of 164 TCR beta chains associated with cytomegalovirus was given. Rarity held for most TCR sequences, but there were some public TCRs that occurred in many donors.

Assay: immunoSEQ multiplex PCR; the TCRdb copy retains only in-frame clones and omits some. In the table there are approximately 60,000 clones, just over 90% of which are singletons. To note about this clone: Its specificity is not known.

With V trimmed by 7 bases and J by 2 bases, 4 bases remained unmatched. This CDR3 has 14 amino acids. Germline V CDR1 and CDR2: MDHEN, SYDVKM. This sequence originates from a woman between 18 and 29 years old in good health and CMV-seronegative. Sequencing was carried out using PBMCs. The genes are TRBV28 and TRBJ2-7; 11 bases are a match to TRBD1. The CDR3 reads CASKPGQGAYEQYF. The CDR3 region has the DNA TGTGCCAGCAAACCGGGACAGGGGGCCTACGAGCAGTACTTC.